This T cell receptor beta chain was identified during a study of regulatory T cells in long-lasting Graves disease. Study at large: Over 5 years of antithyroid drugs with positive TSH receptor antibodies was taken to mean persistent Graves' disease.

Trimming took off 3 bases at V and 2 bases at J, with 7 bases between the two ends. The CDR3 consists of 13 residues. Broader study findings: Persistent patients shared more public clonotypes (2,741) than new patients (about 930).

As to time point: persistent/refractory GD, antithyroid drugs over 5 years with positive TRAb. PBMCs were the source of the RNA used for TCR sequencing. Many counts were recorded for this clonotype. The antigen is unknown. Arm-PCR of CDR3 regions and iRepertoire HTBI primers were used to build TCR beta libraries. TCRdb re-called the multiplex PCR reads with MiXCR, one entry per CDR3 protein. The table shows 310,000 or so distinct CDR3 sequences, with roughly a fifth occurring only once. The receptor comes from a female donor with Graves disease. Sequences were derived from peripheral blood mononuclear cells (PBMCs), sampled when the disease was refractory, from a patient treated with antithyroid drugs. The chain is built from TRBV12-3 or TRBV12-4 and TRBJ1-1; D gene unclear. CDR3 in DNA: TGTGCCAGCAGTTTTAAGAGAAACACTGAAGCTTTCTTT. This codes for CASSFKRNTEAFF.